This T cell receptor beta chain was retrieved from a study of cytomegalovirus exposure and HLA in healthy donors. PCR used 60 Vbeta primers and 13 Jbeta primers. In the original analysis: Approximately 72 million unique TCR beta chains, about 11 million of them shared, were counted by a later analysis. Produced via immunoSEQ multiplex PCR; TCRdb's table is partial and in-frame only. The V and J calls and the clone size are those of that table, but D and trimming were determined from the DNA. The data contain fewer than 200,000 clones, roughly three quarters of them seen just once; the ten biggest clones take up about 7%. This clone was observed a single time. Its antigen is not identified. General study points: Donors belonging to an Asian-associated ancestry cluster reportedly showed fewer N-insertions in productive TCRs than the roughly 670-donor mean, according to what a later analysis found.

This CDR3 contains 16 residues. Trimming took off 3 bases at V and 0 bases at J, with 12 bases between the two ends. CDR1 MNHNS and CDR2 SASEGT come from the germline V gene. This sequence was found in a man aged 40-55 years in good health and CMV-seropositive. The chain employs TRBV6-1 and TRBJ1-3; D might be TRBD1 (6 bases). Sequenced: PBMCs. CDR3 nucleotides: TGTGCCAGCAGTGAGCTTGGACAGCGCTCTGGAAACACCATATATTTT. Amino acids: CASSELGQRSGNTIYF.